The next 12 T cell receptor beta chains were all read from a single sample in a study of blood T cell repertoires in COVID-19. TCRdb keeps only in-frame clones here, not all; method: immunoSEQ multiplex PCR. The sample includes about 160,000 clones, 60% to 85% of them seen just once. The sequencing input was peripheral blood. Receptors were obtained from a man aged 65-85 years with acute or convalescent COVID-19.

The rearrangement uses TRBV7-9 and TRBJ1-1; the D gene is possibly TRBD1 (5 bases). V was cut by 8 bases and J by 3 bases, with 10 bases left in between. Germline V lookup: CDR1 SEHNR, CDR2 FQNEAQ (reference sequence). This CDR3 spans 12 amino acids. This CDR3 is CASSDRDTEAFF. In DNA form, the CDR3 reads TGTGCCAGCTCAGACAGAGACACTGAAGCTTTCTTT. The full variable domain, in which reference TRBV7-9 and TRBJ1-1 provide the parts outside the CDR3, is DTGVSQNPRHKITKRGQNVTFRCDPISEHNRLYWYRQTLGQGPEFLTYFQNEAQLEKSRLLSDRFSAERPKGSFSTLEIQRTEQGDSAMYLCASSDRDTEAFFGQGTRLTVV.

The chain carries TRBV5-1 and TRBJ2-2, with 13 bases lining up with TRBD2. CDR1 is SGHRS and CDR2 is YFSETQ in the germline V gene. This CDR3 is 16 amino acids long. After removal of 1 base from V and 5 bases from J, the junction contained 2 bases not matched to a gene. The CDR3 DNA follows: TGCGCCAGCAGCTTGAGACTAGCGGGGGGTACCGGGGAGCTGTTTTTT. Protein sequence: CASSLRLAGGTGELFF.

This chain joins TRBV12-3 or TRBV12-4 and TRBJ1-1; tentatively, D is TRBD1 (5 bases). There are 13 residues in the CDR3. The V end lost 6 bases, the J end lost 3 bases, and 11 bases lay between the germline ends. The DNA for the CDR3 is TGTGCCAGCAGCTTCGGGGGGTACACTGAAGCTTTCTTT. Residues: CASSFGGYTEAFF.

This sequence joins TRBV9 and TRBJ2-1; TRBD2 is a possible D gene (6 bases). This CDR3 contains 15 residues. Germline V CDR1 and CDR2: SGDLS, YYNGEE. Trimming stripped 0 bases from V and 6 bases from J, with 13 bases between. CDR3 sequence (DNA): TGTGCCAGCAGCGTAGAGTTAGCGGACCCCAATGAGCAGTTCTTC. Amino acids: CASSVELADPNEQFF.

The chain recombines TRBV7-3 with TRBJ2-7; 7 bases fit TRBD2. Germline V lookup: CDR1 SGHTA, CDR2 FQGTGA. V shed 4 bases and J 0 bases; nucleotides not matched to a gene: 3. The CDR3 is 14 amino acids. CDR3 coding DNA: TGTGCCAGCAGCTCCGGGACTAACTCCTACGAGCAGTACTTC. Translation gives CASSSGTNSYEQYF.

The V gene is TRBV27, the J gene TRBJ1-2; TRBD1 matches at 9 bases. The CDR3 has 17 residues. The J segment lost 2 bases and the V segment lost 6 bases, leaving 13 bases of the junction unmatched. Germline V CDR1 and CDR2: MNHEY, SMNVEV (reference sequence). CDR3: CASRTGQGGIPNYGYTF. The CDR3 DNA is TGTGCCAGCAGAACGGGACAGGGAGGGATCCCAAACTATGGCTACACCTTC.

The chain employs TRBV6-5 and TRBJ2-7; 8 bases line up with TRBD1. The CDR3 totals 14 residues. CDR1 is MNHEY and CDR2 is SVGAGI in the germline V gene. V lost 8 bases, J lost 6 bases, and 12 bases stayed unmatched. In DNA form, the CDR3 reads TGTGCCAGCGGAGACCCGGGACAGGTTCCCGAGCAGTACTTC. Translation: CASGDPGQVPEQYF.

This chain connects TRBV19 to TRBJ1-2; TRBD1 aligns across 9 bases. The germline V gene encodes CDR1 LNHDA and CDR2 SQIVND (reference sequence). J lost 1 base, V lost 5 bases, and 5 bases had no gene match. The CDR3 consists of 15 residues. The CDR3 loop reads CASSRQGDLNYGYTF. CDR3 DNA sequence: TGTGCCAGTAGTCGACAGGGGGATCTTAACTATGGCTACACCTTC.

The rearrangement links TRBV6-1 to TRBJ1-5; no reliable D call. This CDR3 is built from 15 residues. Germline CDR1 reads MNHNS; CDR2 reads SASEGT. V was clipped by 2 bases and J by 0 bases, with 8 bases between them. CDR3 amino acids: CASSELSYSNQPQHF. The CDR3 DNA is TGTGCCAGCAGTGAACTCAGTTATAGCAATCAGCCCCAGCATTTT.

This clone was counted only a few times. The CDR3 region has the DNA TGTGCCAGCAGCTTTAGGGATAGCGATCACAATGAGCAGTTCTTC. Amino acid sequence: CASSFRDSDHNEQFF. This rearrangement joins TRBV7-6 to TRBJ2-1; possible D gene TRBD2, 5 bases. Germline CDR1 and CDR2: SGHVS and FNYEAQ. The ends were cut back, 3 bases at V and 5 bases at J, with 14 bases in the middle. CDR3 length equals 15 residues.

This chain links TRBV5-4 with TRBJ1-1; a possible D gene is TRBD1 (5 bases). CDR3 length equals 13 residues. V lost 6 bases and J 1 base, leaving 10 bases between the germline ends. The germline CDR1 and CDR2 sequences are SGHNT and YYREEE (reference sequence). For the CDR3, the DNA is TGTGCCAGCACCCCTGACAGGAACACTGAAGCTTTCTTT. Protein sequence: CASTPDRNTEAFF.

The J gene is TRBJ1-4, the V gene TRBV5-1, with TRBD1 matching over 7 bases. CDR1 and CDR2 (germline): SGHRS, YFSETQ. CDR3 length equals 16 residues. The trim removed 0 bases at V and 5 bases at J, leaving 7 bases unmatched. The CDR3 protein is CASSLGQGGLNEKLFF. CDR3 DNA sequence: TGCGCCAGCAGCTTGGGACAGGGAGGATTAAATGAAAAACTGTTTTTT.